This T cell receptor beta chain was recovered during a study of blood T cell repertoires in COVID-19. Study-level background: Researchers got acute and convalescent COVID-19 samples from the United States, Italy and Spain. The cDNA or gDNA used as material had been derived from T cells, B-cell-depleted T cells, or PBMCs.

Original processing notes: The assay estimated nucleated cells by amplifying reference gene primers. Generated by immunoSEQ multiplex PCR, the TCRdb table keeps only in-frame clones and is missing some. The V and J calls and clone size come from that table; D and trimming were worked out from the DNA. This sample has about 70,000 clones, with approximately 90% found just once. Per the germline V gene, CDR1 is KGHDR and CDR2 is SFDVKD. The ends were cut back, 6 bases at V and 9 bases at J, with 14 bases in the middle. The CDR3 runs 12 residues. By sample fraction, this clone is medium-sized. The sample comprised peripheral blood. The chain carries TRBV24-1 and TRBJ2-7; perhaps TRBD2 as D (6 bases). The source is an older man with active COVID-19. The CDR3 bases are TGTGCCACCAGTTCCATGGGGGGAAGGCAGTACTTC. It codes for CATSSMGGRQYF.